This T cell receptor (beta chain) was obtained from a study of CD8 T cells in Susac syndrome (dated by TCRdb to about 2019). Notes on the research overall: The study used repertoire sequencing to test whether antigen drove CD8+ T cell activation and differentiation in Susac syndrome.

High-throughput TCR beta sequencing profiled peripheral blood CD8+ and CD4+ T cells from healthy donors, Susac syndrome patients and multiple sclerosis patients. Healthy donors were age- and sex-matched controls. Bulk CD8+ and CD4+ T cells were purified by magnetic negative isolation, whereas CD8+ TEMRA cells were enriched by FACS. Blood was drawn into EDTA tubes, processed within 24 hours, and PBMCs were isolated by density gradient centrifugation. PBMCs destined for TCR sequencing were cryopreserved in liquid nitrogen and later thawed in a 37 °C water bath. A purity of at least 90% was achieved for sorted or isolated CD4+, CD8+ and CD8+ TEMRA cells. For this clonotype: What this receptor recognizes is not known. The record has no base qualities; no much larger clone is one base away.

Broader findings and caveats from the paper: The TCR sequencing and HLA analysis was acknowledged to have included a relatively small number of individuals.

The CDR3 runs 17 residues from the cysteine to the phenylalanine. Only the CDR3 portion is preserved as DNA: 51 bases, with reading frame beginning at the first base. After removal of 8 bases from V and 5 bases from J, the junction retains 18 bases not matched to a gene. RNA was extracted using the RNeasy kit, and 0.5 to 1 microgram was reverse transcribed with random hexamers. The immunoSEQ multiplex PCR assay, covering 54 Vbeta and 13 Jbeta segments, was used to amplify TCR beta CDR3 regions. To correct PCR amplification bias, a synthetic template baseline was used for both primer optimization and computational correction. The authors processed their data as follows. Reads were annotated to V, D and J genes according to IMGT and were analyzed with immunoSEQ Analyzer, with only productive sequences retained. Clonality was calculated as one minus the Shannon entropy normalized by log2 of the number of productive unique sequences. For each patient and control, public and private clones were evaluated among the 100 most prevalent clones. Clones were defined as Susac-specific when absent from the healthy and MS cohorts, from approximately 970 published viral clones and from other ImmuneACCESS disease sequences. In TCRdb, the public reads were trimmed at Q25 with fastp and aligned with MiXCR, with productive beta chains retained. When rows share a CDR3 protein, they turn into one entry using the most common DNA and genes. These V and J calls derive from TCRdb rather than the authors' analysis. The sample table lists approximately 120,000 distinct CDR3 sequences, 96% of them with a count of one. The ten top clones hold roughly 0.099% of the sample.

The material sequenced was CD4+ T cells from PBMCs. This sequence uses TRBV12-3 or TRBV12-4 and TRBJ1-2, and 9 junction bases match TRBD1. The receptor was derived from a human donor in good health. CDR3 region: CASQITGTGWSRYGYTF. The DNA sequence follows: TGTGCCAGCCAGATTACCGGGACAGGGTGGAGTCGATATGGCTACACCTTC.